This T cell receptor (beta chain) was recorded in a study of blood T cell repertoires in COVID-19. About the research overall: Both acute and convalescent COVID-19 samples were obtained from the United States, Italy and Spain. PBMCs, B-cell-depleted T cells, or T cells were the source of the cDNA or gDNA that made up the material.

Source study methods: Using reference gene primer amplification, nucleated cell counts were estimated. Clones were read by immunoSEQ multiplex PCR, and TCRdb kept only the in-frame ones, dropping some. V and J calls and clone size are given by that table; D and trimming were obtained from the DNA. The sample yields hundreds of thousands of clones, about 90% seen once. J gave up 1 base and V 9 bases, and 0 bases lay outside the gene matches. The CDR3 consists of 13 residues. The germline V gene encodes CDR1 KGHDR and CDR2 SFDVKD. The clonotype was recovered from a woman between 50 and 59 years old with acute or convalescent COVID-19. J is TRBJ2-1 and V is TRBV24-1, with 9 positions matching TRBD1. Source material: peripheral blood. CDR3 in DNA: TGTGCCACCGGACAGGGGTCCTACAATGAGCAGTTCTTC. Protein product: CATGQGSYNEQFF.